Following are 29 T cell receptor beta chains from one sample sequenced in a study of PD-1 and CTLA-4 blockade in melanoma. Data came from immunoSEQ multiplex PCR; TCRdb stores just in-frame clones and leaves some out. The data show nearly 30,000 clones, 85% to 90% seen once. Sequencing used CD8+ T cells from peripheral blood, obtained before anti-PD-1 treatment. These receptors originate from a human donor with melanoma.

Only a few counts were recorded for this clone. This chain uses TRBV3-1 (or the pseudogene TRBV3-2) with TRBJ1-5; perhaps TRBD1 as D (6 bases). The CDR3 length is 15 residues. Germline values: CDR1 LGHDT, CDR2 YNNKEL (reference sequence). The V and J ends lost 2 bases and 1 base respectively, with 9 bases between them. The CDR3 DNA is TGTGCCAGCAGCCAATTCAGGGGCAGCAATCAGCCCCAGCATTTT. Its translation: CASSQFRGSNQPQHF.

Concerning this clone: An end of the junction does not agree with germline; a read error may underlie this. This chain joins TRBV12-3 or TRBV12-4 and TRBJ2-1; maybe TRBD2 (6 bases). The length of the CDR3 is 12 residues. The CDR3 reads CASSLPTRGAVF. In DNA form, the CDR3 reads TGTGCCAGCAGTTTACCGACTAGAGGAGCAGTCTTC.

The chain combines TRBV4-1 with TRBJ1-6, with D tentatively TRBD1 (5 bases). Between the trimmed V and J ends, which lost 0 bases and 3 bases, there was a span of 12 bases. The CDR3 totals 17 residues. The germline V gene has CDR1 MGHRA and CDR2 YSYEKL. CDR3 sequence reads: CASSQEVGGYYNSPLHF. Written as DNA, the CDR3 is TGCGCCAGCAGCCAAGAAGTGGGGGGGTACTATAATTCACCCCTCCACTTT.

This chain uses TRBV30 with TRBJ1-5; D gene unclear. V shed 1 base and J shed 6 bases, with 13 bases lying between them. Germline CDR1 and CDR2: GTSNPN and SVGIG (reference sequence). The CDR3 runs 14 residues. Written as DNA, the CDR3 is TGTGCCTGGAGTGGAGGGCACTTGGCTCAGCCCCAGCATTTT. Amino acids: CAWSGGHLAQPQHF.

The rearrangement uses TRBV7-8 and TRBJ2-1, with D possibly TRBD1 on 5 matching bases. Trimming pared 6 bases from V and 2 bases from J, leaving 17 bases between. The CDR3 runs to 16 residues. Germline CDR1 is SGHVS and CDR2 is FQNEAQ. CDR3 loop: CASRQRGGPTYNEQFF. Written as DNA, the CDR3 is TGTGCCAGCAGGCAAAGGGGCGGTCCTACCTACAATGAGCAGTTCTTC.

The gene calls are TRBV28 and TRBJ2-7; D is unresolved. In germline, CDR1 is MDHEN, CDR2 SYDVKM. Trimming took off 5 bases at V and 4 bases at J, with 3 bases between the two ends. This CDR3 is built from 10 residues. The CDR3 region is CASSHYEQYF. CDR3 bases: TGTGCCAGCAGTCATTACGAGCAGTACTTC.

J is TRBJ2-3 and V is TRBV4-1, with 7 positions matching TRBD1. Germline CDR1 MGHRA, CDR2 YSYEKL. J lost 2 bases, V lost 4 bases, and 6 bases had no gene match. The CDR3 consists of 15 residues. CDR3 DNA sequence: TGCGCCAGCAGCCCGGGACAGAGAATCACAGATACGCAGTATTTT. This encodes CASSPGQRITDTQYF.

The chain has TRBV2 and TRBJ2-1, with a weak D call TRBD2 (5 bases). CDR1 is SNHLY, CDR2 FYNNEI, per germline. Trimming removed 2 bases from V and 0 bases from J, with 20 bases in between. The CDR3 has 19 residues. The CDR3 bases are TGTGCCAGCAGTGAACCCGCTGGGCGGGCGGAGAGCTCCTACAATGAGCAGTTCTTC. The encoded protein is CASSEPAGRAESSYNEQFF.

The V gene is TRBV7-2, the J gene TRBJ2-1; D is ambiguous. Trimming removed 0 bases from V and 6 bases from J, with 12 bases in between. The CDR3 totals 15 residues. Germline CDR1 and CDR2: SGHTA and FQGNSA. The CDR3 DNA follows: TGTGCCAGCAGCTTAGCTGCGCTGAGCACCAATGAGCAGTTCTTC. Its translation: CASSLAALSTNEQFF.

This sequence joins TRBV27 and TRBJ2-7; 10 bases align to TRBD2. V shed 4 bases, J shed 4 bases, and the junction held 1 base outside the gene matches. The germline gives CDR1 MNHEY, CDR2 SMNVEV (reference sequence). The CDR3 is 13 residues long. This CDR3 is CASSSSGSYEQYF. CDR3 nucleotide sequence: TGTGCCAGCAGTTCTAGCGGGAGTTACGAGCAGTACTTC.

DNA of the CDR3: TGCGCCAGCAGCCCCTCCCGCGCGGGGGGGGCAGAGACCCAGTACTTC. Amino acids: CASSPSRAGGAETQYF. The rearrangement links TRBV5-1 to TRBJ2-5; 9 positions agree with TRBD2. V trimming: 4 bases; J trimming: 4 bases; junction bases outside the gene matches: 11. The CDR3 is 16 amino acids. Germline assignment: CDR1 SGHRS and CDR2 YFSETQ. Full variable domain (missing parts from reference TRBV5-1 and TRBJ2-5): KAGVTQTPRYLIKTRGQQVTLSCSPISGHRSVSWYQQTPGQGLQFLFEYFSETQRNKGNFPGRFSGRQFSNSRSEMNVSTLELGDSALYLCASSPSRAGGAETQYFGPGTRLLVL.

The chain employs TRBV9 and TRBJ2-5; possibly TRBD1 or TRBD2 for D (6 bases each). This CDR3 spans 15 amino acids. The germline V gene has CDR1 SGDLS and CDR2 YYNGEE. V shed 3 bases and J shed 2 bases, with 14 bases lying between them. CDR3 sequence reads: CASSASGADQETQYF. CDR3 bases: TGTGCCAGCAGCGCGTCGGGGGCCGATCAAGAGACCCAGTACTTC.

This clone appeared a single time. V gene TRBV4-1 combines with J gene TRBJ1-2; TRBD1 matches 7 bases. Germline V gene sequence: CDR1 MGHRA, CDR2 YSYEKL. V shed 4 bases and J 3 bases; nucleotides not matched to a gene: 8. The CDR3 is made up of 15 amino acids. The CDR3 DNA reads TGCGCCAGCAGCCCAGGGACAGAATACTACTATGGCTACACCTTC. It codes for CASSPGTEYYYGYTF.

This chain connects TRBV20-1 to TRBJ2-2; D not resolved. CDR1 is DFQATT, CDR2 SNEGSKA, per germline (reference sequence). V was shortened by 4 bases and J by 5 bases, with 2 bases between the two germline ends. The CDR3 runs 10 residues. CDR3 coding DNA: TGCAGTGCTACTACCGGGGAGCTGTTTTTT. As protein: CSATTGELFF.

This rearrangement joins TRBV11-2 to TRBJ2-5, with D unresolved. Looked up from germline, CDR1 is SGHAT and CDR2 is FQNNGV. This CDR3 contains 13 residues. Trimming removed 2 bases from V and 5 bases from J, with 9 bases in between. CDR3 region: CASSLPLWETQYF. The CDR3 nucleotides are TGTGCCAGCAGCTTACCGTTATGGGAGACCCAGTACTTC.

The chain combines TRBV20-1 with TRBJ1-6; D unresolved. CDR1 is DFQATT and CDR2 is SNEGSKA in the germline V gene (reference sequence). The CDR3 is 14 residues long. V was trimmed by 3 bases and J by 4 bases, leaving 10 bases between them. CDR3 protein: CSASSSEYNSPLHF. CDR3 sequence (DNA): TGCAGTGCTAGTTCCTCAGAATATAATTCACCCCTCCACTTT.

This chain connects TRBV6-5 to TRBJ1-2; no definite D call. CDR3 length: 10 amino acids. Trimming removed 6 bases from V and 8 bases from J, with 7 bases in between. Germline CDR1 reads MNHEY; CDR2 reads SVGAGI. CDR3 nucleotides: TGTGCCAGCAGCTGGGTCGGCTACACCTTC. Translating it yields CASSWVGYTF.

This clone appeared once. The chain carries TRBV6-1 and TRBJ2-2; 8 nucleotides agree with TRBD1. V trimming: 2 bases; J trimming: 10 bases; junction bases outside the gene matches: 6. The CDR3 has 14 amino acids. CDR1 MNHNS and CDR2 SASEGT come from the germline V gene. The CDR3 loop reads CASSELTGAVELFF. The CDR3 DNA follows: TGTGCCAGCAGTGAACTGACAGGGGCGGTGGAGCTGTTTTTT.

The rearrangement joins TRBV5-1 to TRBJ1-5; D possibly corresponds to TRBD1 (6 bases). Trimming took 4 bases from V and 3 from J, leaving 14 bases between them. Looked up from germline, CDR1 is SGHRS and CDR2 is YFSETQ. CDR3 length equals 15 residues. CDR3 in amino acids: CASSPRGAPNQPQHF. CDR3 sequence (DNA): TGCGCCAGCAGCCCAAGGGGGGCGCCCAATCAGCCCCAGCATTTT.

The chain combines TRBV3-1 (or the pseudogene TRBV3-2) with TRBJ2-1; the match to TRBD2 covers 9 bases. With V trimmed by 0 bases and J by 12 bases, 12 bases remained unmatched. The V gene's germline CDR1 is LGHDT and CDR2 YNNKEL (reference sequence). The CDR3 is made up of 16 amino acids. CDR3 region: CASSQEGLAGPLTQFF. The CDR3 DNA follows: TGTGCCAGCAGCCAAGAAGGGCTAGCGGGGCCCCTCACGCAGTTCTTC.

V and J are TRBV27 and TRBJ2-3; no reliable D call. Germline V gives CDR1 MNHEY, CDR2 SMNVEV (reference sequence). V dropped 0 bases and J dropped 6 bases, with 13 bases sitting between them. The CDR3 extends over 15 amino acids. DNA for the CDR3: TGTGCCAGCAGTTTATCGGTGGACCTAGGGGATACGCAGTATTTT. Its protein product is CASSLSVDLGDTQYF.

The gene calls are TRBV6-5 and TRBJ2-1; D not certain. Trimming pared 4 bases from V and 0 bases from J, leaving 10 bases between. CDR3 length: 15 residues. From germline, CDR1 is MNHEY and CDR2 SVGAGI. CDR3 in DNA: TGTGCCAGCAGTTTAGACTCTAGCTCCTACAATGAGCAGTTCTTC. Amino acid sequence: CASSLDSSSYNEQFF.

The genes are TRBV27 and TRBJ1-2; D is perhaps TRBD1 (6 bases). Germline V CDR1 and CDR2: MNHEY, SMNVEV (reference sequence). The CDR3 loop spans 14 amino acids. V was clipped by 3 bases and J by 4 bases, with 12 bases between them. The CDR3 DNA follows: TGTGCCAGCAGTTTGGGGGCGCTATCCTATGGCTACACCTTC. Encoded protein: CASSLGALSYGYTF.

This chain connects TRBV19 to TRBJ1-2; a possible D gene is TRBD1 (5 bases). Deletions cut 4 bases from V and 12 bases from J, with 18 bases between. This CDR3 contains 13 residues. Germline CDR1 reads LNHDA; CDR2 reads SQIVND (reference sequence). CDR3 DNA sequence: TGTGCCAGTAGTAAACGGGACGCCCTTGAGGACACCTTC. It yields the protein CASSKRDALEDTF.

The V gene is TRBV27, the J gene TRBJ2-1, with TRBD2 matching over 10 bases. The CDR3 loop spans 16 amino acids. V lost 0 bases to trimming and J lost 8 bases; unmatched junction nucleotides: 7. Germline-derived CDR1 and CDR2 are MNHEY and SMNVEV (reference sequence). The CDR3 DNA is TGTGCCAGCAGTTTATCCTCTAGCGGGAGCGTCGATGAGCAGTTCTTC. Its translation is CASSLSSSGSVDEQFF.

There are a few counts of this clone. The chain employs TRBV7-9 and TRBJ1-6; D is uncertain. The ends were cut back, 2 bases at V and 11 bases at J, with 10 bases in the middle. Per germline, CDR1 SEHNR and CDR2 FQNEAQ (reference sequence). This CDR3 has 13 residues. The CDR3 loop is CASSLSPLAPLHF. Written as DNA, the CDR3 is TGTGCCAGCAGCTTAAGCCCGCTAGCACCCCTCCACTTT.

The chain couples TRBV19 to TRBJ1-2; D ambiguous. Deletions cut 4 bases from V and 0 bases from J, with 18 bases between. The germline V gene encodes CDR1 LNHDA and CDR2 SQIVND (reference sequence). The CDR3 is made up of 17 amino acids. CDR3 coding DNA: TGTGCCAGTAGTACAGGCGTCGGAAGCTTGCCTAACTATGGCTACACCTTC. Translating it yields CASSTGVGSLPNYGYTF. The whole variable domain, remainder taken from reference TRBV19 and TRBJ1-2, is DGGITQSPKYLFRKEGQNVTLSCEQNLNHDAMYWYRQDPGQGLRLIYYSQIVNDFQKGDIAEGYSVSREKKESFPLTVTSAQKNPTAFYLCASSTGVGSLPNYGYTFGSGTRLTVV.

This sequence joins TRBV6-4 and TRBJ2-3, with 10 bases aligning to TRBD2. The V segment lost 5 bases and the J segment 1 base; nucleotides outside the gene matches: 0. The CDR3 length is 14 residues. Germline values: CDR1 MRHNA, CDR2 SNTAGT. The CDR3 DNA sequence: TGTGCCAGCAGTCTAGCGGGGGGCACAGATACGCAGTATTTT. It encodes CASSLAGGTDTQYF.

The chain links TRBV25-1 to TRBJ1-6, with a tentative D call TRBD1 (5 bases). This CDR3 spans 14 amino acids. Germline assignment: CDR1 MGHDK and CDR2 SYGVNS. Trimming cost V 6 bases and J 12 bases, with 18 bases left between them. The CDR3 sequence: CASREGTESGPLHF. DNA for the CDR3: TGTGCCAGCAGGGAAGGGACGGAAAGTGGACCCCTCCACTTT.